One sample yielded the 25 T cell receptor beta chains listed below, sequenced in a study of cytomegalovirus exposure and HLA in healthy donors. It was with 60 Vbeta and 13 Jbeta primers that the PCR ran. Produced via immunoSEQ multiplex PCR; TCRdb's table is partial and in-frame only. The sample yields some 76,000 clones, roughly two thirds seen once. The sample comprised PBMCs. These receptors came from a man aged 60 to 69 in good health and CMV-seropositive.

In the case of this clone: Additional DNA sequences in this sample encode the identical CDR3. The chain links TRBV4-2 to TRBJ2-3; TRBD2 matches at 15 bases. This CDR3 region has 16 residues. After removal of 4 bases from V and 4 bases from J, the junction contained 3 bases not matched to a gene. The V gene's germline CDR1 is LGHNA and CDR2 YNFKEQ. CDR3 sequence reads: CASSLGLAGGADTQYF. DNA for the CDR3: TGTGCCAGCAGCCTCGGACTAGCGGGGGGGGCAGATACGCAGTATTTT.

The chain links TRBV7-2 to TRBJ2-2; D is unresolved. V was trimmed by 2 bases and J by 4 bases, leaving 11 bases between them. The CDR3 extends over 15 amino acids. Germline V gene sequence: CDR1 SGHTA, CDR2 FQGNSA. Written as DNA, the CDR3 is TGTGCCAGCAGCTTAAAAGAGAGGAGCACCGGGGAGCTGTTTTTT. It specifies CASSLKERSTGELFF.

The J gene is TRBJ1-1, the V gene TRBV2; D gene uncertain. The CDR3 is 13 residues long. Trimming cost V 8 bases and J 4 bases, with 14 bases left between them. CDR1 and CDR2 (germline): SNHLY, FYNNEI. CDR3 nucleotides: TGTGCCAGCCAAGGCCTGACTGGCACTGAAGCTTTCTTT. As protein: CASQGLTGTEAFF. Looking up the rest from reference TRBV2 and TRBJ1-1 gives the full variable domain: EPEVTQTPSHQVTQMGQEVILRCVPISNHLYFYWYRQILGQKVEFLVSFYNNEISEKSEIFDDQFSVERPDGSNFTLKIRSTKLEDSAMYFCASQGLTGTEAFFGQGTRLTVV.

The chain links TRBV28 to TRBJ2-2; the match to TRBD2 covers 7 bases. The CDR3 is 15 amino acids. Germline-derived CDR1 and CDR2 are MDHEN and SYDVKM. V shed 5 bases, J shed 2 bases, and the junction held 5 bases outside the gene matches. The CDR3 nucleotides read TGTGCCAGCAGTGAGGCGGGAGTTAACACCGGGGAGCTGTTTTTT. Its protein is CASSEAGVNTGELFF.

This chain connects TRBV29-1 to TRBJ2-3, with 9 bases fitting TRBD2. Unmatched junction bases numbered 15, after V lost 8 bases and J lost 3 bases. CDR1 is SQVTM and CDR2 is ANQGSEA in the germline V gene. The CDR3 is made up of 16 amino acids. The chain's CDR3 is CSSQRGSGSRTDTQYF. Written as DNA, the CDR3 is TGCAGCTCGCAACGGGGTAGCGGGAGTCGGACAGATACGCAGTATTTT.

This rearrangement joins TRBV18 to TRBJ1-2; 7 positions match TRBD1. This CDR3 region has 13 residues. V was clipped by 3 bases and J by 8 bases; unmatched bases: 6. Germline-derived CDR1 and CDR2 are KGHSH and LQKENI. CDR3 DNA sequence: TGTGCCAGCTCACCCCAGACAGGGAGCGGCTACACCTTC. It specifies CASSPQTGSGYTF.

This clone was picked up one time. This sequence joins TRBV7-8 and TRBJ1-6; TRBD1 might be the D (5 bases). The CDR3 sequence is 18 residues long. Germline CDR1 SGHVS, CDR2 FQNEAQ. V was cut by 5 bases and J by 7 bases, with 24 bases left in between. CDR3 DNA: TGTGCCAGCAGCCAACTCTCCTACCTCGGACAACTAAATTCACCCCTCCACTTT. Amino acids: CASSQLSYLGQLNSPLHF.

The chain couples TRBV5-6 to TRBJ2-7; 7 positions agree with TRBD1. The CDR3 extends over 13 amino acids. V lost 5 bases to trimming and J lost 5 bases; unmatched junction nucleotides: 7. Germline V gene lookup returns CDR1 SGHDT and CDR2 YYEEEE. The CDR3 DNA sequence: TGTGCCAGCAGTTACAGGGGTCCCCACGAGCAGTACTTC. Translating it yields CASSYRGPHEQYF.

This clone has only one observation. The genes are TRBV7-8 and TRBJ1-1; 11 bases line up with TRBD1. Germline V CDR1 and CDR2: SGHVS, FQNEAQ. J gave up 2 bases and V 1 base, and 0 bases lay outside the gene matches. This CDR3 region has 15 residues. The CDR3 nucleotides are TGTGCCAGCAGCTTAGGGACAGGGGGCAACACTGAAGCTTTCTTT. Its translation is CASSLGTGGNTEAFF.

V and J are TRBV5-8 and TRBJ2-1; the D gene is possibly TRBD2 (5 bases). This CDR3 contains 16 residues. V dropped 4 bases and J dropped 9 bases, with 23 bases sitting between them. CDR1 and CDR2 (germline): SGHTS, YDEGEE. The DNA of the CDR3 is TGTGCCAGCAGCCCGAGGGTCGGTAGGGATTGGTTTGAGCAGTTCTTC. This gives the protein CASSPRVGRDWFEQFF.

The chain links TRBV10-3 to TRBJ2-5; 12 nucleotides align to TRBD2. CDR1 and CDR2 (germline): ENHRY, SYGVKD. This CDR3 has 15 amino acids. V was clipped by 4 bases and J by 5 bases; unmatched bases: 5. The CDR3 here is CAISGLAGEGETQYF. Here the CDR3 DNA reads TGTGCCATCAGTGGACTAGCGGGAGAGGGTGAGACCCAGTACTTC.

This sequence joins TRBV6-5 and TRBJ1-2; D gene unclear. Per germline, CDR1 MNHEY and CDR2 SVGAGI. CDR3 size: 14 residues. Trimming took off 0 bases at V and 4 bases at J, with 9 bases between the two ends. The DNA for the CDR3 is TGTGCCAGCAGTTACTCGAGTTCGTTCTATGGCTACACCTTC. It translates to CASSYSSSFYGYTF.

This clone came up a few times. The missing conserved phenylalanine or tryptophan at the end of this CDR3 makes a read error likely. The chain carries TRBV29-1 and TRBJ1-1; D is perhaps TRBD1 (6 bases). Germline loops: CDR1 SQVTM, CDR2 ANQGSEA. This CDR3 has 13 residues. The CDR3 DNA sequence: TGCAGCGTTGAAGGGACAGAGAACTCTGAAGCTTTCATT. Translation: CSVEGTENSEAFI.

The chain is built from TRBV5-4 and TRBJ1-3; tentative D call: TRBD1 (5 bases). The CDR3 consists of 16 residues. Germline V gene data show CDR1 as SGHNT and CDR2 as YYREEE (reference sequence). Trimming cost V 4 bases and J 2 bases, with 16 bases left between them. Here the CDR3 reads CASSPQGGETGNTIYF. The CDR3 nucleotides are TGTGCCAGCAGCCCCCAAGGAGGGGAAACTGGAAACACCATATATTTT.

The CDR3 spells CASSSRRGGGAETQYF. The CDR3 bases are TGTGCCAGCAGCTCCCGACGGGGAGGTGGGGCAGAGACCCAGTACTTC. The gene calls are TRBV11-3 and TRBJ2-5, with D tentatively TRBD2 (6 bases). This CDR3 has 16 residues. In germline, CDR1 is SGHNT, CDR2 YENEEA. The V gene lost 4 bases and the J gene lost 4 bases, with 19 bases spanning the gap. Full variable domain (rest looked up from reference TRBV11-3 and TRBJ2-5): EAGVVQSPRYKIIEKKQPVAFWCNPISGHNTLYWYLQNLGQGPELLIRYENEEAVDDSQLPKDRFSAERLKGVDSTLKIQPAELGDSAVYLCASSSRRGGGAETQYFGPGTRLLVL.

This chain joins TRBV6-6 and TRBJ1-6; a possible D gene is TRBD1 (5 bases). The V and J ends lost 8 bases and 8 bases respectively, with 13 bases between them. The length of the CDR3 is 13 residues. Looked up from germline, CDR1 is MNHNY and CDR2 is SVGAGI (reference sequence). CDR3: CASGMQGHSPLHF. The CDR3 DNA follows: TGTGCCAGCGGTATGCAGGGTCATTCACCCCTCCACTTT.

The chain uses TRBV2 and TRBJ1-2, with TRBD1 matching 7 bases. There are 12 residues in the CDR3. CDR1 SNHLY and CDR2 FYNNEI come from the germline V gene. Trimming removed 6 bases from V and 6 bases from J; junction bases left unmatched: 4. CDR3 sequence (DNA): TGTGCCAGCAGGGGACAGTCTCATGGCTACACCTTC. The encoded protein is CASRGQSHGYTF.

This chain uses TRBV6-5 with TRBJ2-3; 7 bases fit TRBD2. Per germline, CDR1 MNHEY and CDR2 SVGAGI. V lost 7 bases and J lost 4; bases outside the gene matches: 5. This CDR3 has 13 residues. In nucleotides, the CDR3 is TGTGCCAGCAAAGCGGGAATCGCAGATACGCAGTATTTT. It translates to CASKAGIADTQYF.

V gene TRBV5-1 combines with J gene TRBJ2-1, with 7 nucleotides matching TRBD1. Trimming at V came to 4 bases and at J to 1 base, leaving 8 bases not matched to a gene. Looked up from germline, CDR1 is SGHRS and CDR2 is YFSETQ. This CDR3 contains 16 residues. The CDR3 here is CASSGQKGASYNEQFF. DNA for the CDR3: TGCGCCAGCAGCGGGCAGAAGGGGGCTTCCTACAATGAGCAGTTCTTC.

J is TRBJ2-1 and V is TRBV9; TRBD2 agrees at 8 bases. Germline V CDR1 and CDR2: SGDLS, YYNGEE. With 0 bases clipped from V and 8 bases from J, the junction kept 7 bases outside the gene matches. The CDR3 loop spans 15 amino acids. The CDR3 here is CASSVGQREMDEQFF. CDR3 coding DNA: TGTGCCAGCAGCGTAGGTCAGCGGGAGATGGATGAGCAGTTCTTC.

The rearrangement joins TRBV7-2 to TRBJ1-1, with a weak D call TRBD1 (5 bases). Germline V gene sequence: CDR1 SGHTA, CDR2 FQGNSA. V was cut by 3 bases and J by 4 bases, with 9 bases left in between. The CDR3 is made up of 13 amino acids. CDR3 nucleotides: TGTGCCAGCAGCTTGACAGAAACCACTGAAGCTTTCTTT. Encoded protein: CASSLTETTEAFF.

This chain uses TRBV6-5 with TRBJ2-6; D uncertain. V shed 8 bases and J shed 3 bases, with 5 bases lying between them. Germline CDR1 MNHEY, CDR2 SVGAGI. CDR3 size: 12 residues. CDR3 residues: CASVSGANVLTF. CDR3 nucleotide sequence: TGTGCCAGCGTTAGTGGGGCCAACGTCCTGACTTTC.

This rearrangement joins TRBV7-9 to TRBJ2-7; 10 bases align to TRBD1. The ends lost 5 bases at V and 10 bases at J; junction bases unmatched: 14. Germline V gene lookup returns CDR1 SEHNR and CDR2 FQNEAQ (reference sequence). This CDR3 has 15 amino acids. CDR3 sequence: CASSLWDRGVREQYF. CDR3 nucleotides: TGTGCCAGCAGCCTGTGGGACAGGGGTGTCCGCGAACAGTACTTC.

Regarding this clone: Relative to the germline gene, one junction end is altered; a read error may explain this. The J gene is TRBJ1-6, the V gene TRBV5-1; D gene uncertain. CDR3 length: 14 residues. The germline CDR1 and CDR2 sequences are SGHRS and YFSETQ. The DNA of the CDR3 is TGCGCCGGCAGCTTGGACTCGGTTCGATCACCCCTCCACTTT. This sequence encodes CAGSLDSVRSPLHF. Full variable domain (outside the CDR3, taken from reference TRBV5-1 and TRBJ1-6): KAGVTQTPRYLIKTRGQQVTLSCSPISGHRSVSWYQQTPGQGLQFLFEYFSETQRNKGNFPGRFSGRQFSNSRSEMNVSTLELGDSALYLCAGSLDSVRSPLHFGNGTRLTVT.

This rearrangement joins TRBV11-2 to TRBJ2-7; D perhaps matches TRBD1 (5 bases). This CDR3 has 14 amino acids. V lost 1 base and J 4 bases, leaving 11 bases between the germline ends. Germline V gene data show CDR1 as SGHAT and CDR2 as FQNNGV. CDR3 loop: CASSLARAGYEQYF. CDR3 coding DNA: TGTGCCAGCAGCTTAGCTAGGGCAGGGTACGAGCAGTACTTC.